This TCR beta chain was recorded in a study of beta chain features in type 1 diabetes. As every portion of the isolated RNA was reverse transcribed, the sequencing read expressed TCRB transcripts. Sequencing used immunoSEQ multiplex PCR; TCRdb keeps in-frame clones, though not all of them. The sample lists approximately 150,000 clones, 7.5% to 10% occurring once. CD45RO/CCR7/CD25/CD127/CD95/CD27 sorting isolated CD4+ naive, central memory, regulatory and stem cell-like memory cells. The germline V and J ends were trimmed by 2 bases and 4 bases, with 10 bases remaining between them. This CDR3 comprises 13 residues. The germline gives CDR1 SGHRS, CDR2 YFSETQ.

The clonotype was recovered from a woman between 18 and 30 years old in good health. The chain combines TRBV5-1 with TRBJ2-7; a weak D match, TRBD2 (5 bases). Sequenced sample: central memory CD4+ T cells from blood. The CDR3 loop reads CASSFPGIYEQYF. The CDR3 region has the DNA TGCGCCAGCAGCTTTCCGGGGATATACGAGCAGTACTTC.